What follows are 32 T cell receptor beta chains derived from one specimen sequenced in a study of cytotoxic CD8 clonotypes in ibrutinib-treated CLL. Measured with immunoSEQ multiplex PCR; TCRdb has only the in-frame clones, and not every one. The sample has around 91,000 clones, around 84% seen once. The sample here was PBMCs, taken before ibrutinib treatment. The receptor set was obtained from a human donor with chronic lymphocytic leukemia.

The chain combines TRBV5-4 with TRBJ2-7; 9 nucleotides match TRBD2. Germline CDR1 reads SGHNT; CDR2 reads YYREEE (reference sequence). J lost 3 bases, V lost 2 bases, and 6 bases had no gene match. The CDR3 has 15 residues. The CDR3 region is CASSFGAGGDYEQYF. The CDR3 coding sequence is TGTGCCAGCAGCTTTGGGGCGGGAGGGGACTACGAGCAGTACTTC.

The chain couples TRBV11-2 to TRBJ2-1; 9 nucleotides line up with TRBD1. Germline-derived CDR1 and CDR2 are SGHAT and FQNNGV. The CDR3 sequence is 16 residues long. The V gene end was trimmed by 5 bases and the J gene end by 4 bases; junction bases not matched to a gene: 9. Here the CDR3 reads CASSTSRDRVYNEQFF. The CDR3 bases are TGTGCCAGCAGCACAAGCCGGGACAGGGTTTACAATGAGCAGTTCTTC.

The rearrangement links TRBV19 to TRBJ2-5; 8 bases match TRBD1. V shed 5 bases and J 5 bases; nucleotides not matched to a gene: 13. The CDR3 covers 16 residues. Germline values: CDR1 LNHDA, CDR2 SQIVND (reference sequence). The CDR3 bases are TGTGCCAGTAGTCCCCCTGGACAGGGCTATCCGGAGACCCAGTACTTC. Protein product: CASSPPGQGYPETQYF.

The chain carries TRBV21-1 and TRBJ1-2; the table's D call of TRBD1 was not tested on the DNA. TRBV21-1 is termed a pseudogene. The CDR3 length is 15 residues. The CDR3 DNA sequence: TGTGCCAGCAGCAAAAGAAAGACAGGGGGCTATGGCTACACCTTC. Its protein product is CASSKRKTGGYGYTF.

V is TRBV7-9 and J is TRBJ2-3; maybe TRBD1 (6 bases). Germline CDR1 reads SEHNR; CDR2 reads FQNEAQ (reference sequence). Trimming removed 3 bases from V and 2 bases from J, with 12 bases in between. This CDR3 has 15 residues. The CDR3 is CASSFGGQFTDTQYF. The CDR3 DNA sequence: TGTGCCAGCAGCTTCGGTGGACAGTTCACAGATACGCAGTATTTT.

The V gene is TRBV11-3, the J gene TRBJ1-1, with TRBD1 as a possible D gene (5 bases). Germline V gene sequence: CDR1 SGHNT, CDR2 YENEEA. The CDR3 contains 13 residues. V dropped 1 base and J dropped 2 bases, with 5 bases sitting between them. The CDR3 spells CASSLGDNTEAFF. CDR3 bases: TGTGCCAGCAGCTTAGGGGACAACACTGAAGCTTTCTTT.

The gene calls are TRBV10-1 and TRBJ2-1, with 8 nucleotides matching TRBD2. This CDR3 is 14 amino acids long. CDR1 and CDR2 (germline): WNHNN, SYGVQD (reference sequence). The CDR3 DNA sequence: TGCGTGGGGCCCCTAGCGGGCCTTCGGAATGAGCAGTTCTTC. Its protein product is CVGPLAGLRNEQFF.

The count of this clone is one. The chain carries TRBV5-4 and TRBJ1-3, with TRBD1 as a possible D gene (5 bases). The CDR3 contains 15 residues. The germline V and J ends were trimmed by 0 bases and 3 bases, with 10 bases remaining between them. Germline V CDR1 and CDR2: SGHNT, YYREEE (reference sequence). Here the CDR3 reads CASSLGTHIGNTIYF. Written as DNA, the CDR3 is TGTGCCAGCAGCTTGGGGACACACATTGGAAACACCATATATTTT.

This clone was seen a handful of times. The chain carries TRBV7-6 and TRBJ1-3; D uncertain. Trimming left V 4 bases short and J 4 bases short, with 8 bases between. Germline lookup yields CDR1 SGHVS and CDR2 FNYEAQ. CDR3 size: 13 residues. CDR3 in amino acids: CASSSGNGNTIYF. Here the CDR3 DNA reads TGTGCCAGCAGCTCGGGGAACGGAAACACCATATATTTT.

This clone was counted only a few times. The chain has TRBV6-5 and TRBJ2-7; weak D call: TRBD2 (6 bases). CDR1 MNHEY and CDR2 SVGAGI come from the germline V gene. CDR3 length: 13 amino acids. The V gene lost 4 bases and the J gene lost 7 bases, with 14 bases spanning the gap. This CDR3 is CASSSAGAGEQYF. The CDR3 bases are TGTGCCAGCAGTTCCGCTGGGGCGGGGGAGCAGTACTTC.

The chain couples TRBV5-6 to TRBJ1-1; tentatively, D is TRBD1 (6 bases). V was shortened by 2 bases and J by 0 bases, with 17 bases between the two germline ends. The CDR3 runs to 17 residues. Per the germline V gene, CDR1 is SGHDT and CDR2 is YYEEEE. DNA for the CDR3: TGTGCCAGCAGCTTTGATGGGGGCTGGGACATGAACACTGAAGCTTTCTTT. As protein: CASSFDGGWDMNTEAFF.

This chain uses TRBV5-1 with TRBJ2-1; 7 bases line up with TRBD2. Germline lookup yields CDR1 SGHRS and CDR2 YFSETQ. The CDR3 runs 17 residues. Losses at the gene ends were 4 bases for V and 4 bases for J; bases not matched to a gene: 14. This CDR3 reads CASSRLGVGGPYNEQFF. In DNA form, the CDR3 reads TGCGCCAGCAGCCGTTTGGGTGTGGGAGGGCCTTACAATGAGCAGTTCTTC. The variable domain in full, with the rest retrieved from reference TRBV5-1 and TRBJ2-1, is KAGVTQTPRYLIKTRGQQVTLSCSPISGHRSVSWYQQTPGQGLQFLFEYFSETQRNKGNFPGRFSGRQFSNSRSEMNVSTLELGDSALYLCASSRLGVGGPYNEQFFGPGTRLTVL.

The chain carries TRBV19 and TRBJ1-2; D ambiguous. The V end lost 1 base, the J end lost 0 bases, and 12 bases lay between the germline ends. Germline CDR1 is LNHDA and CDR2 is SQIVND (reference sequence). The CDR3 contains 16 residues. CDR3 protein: CASSIVSGRANYGYTF. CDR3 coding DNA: TGTGCCAGTAGTATAGTTTCGGGCCGAGCTAACTATGGCTACACCTTC.

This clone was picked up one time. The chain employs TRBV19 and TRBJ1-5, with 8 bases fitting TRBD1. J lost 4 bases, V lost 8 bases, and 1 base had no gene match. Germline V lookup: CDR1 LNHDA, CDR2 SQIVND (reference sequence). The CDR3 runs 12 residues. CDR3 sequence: CASDRGNQPQHF. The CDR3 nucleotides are TGTGCCAGTGACAGGGGAAATCAGCCCCAGCATTTT. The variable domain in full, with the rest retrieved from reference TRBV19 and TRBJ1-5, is DGGITQSPKYLFRKEGQNVTLSCEQNLNHDAMYWYRQDPGQGLRLIYYSQIVNDFQKGDIAEGYSVSREKKESFPLTVTSAQKNPTAFYLCASDRGNQPQHFGDGTRLSIL.

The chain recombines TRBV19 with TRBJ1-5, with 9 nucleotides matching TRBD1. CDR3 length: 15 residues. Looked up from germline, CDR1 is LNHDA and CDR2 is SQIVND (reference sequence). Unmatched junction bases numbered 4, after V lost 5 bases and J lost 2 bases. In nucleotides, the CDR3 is TGTGCCAGTAGTCCGACAGGGGGTGGCAATCAGCCCCAGCATTTT. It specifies CASSPTGGGNQPQHF.

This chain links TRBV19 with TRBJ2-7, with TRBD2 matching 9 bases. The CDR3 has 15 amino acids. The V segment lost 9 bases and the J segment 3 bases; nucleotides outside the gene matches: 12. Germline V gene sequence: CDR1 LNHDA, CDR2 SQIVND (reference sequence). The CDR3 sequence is CASRGYGGRDYEQYF. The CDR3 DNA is TGTGCCAGCAGGGGGTATGGCGGGAGGGACTACGAGCAGTACTTC. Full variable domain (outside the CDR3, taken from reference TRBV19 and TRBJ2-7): DGGITQSPKYLFRKEGQNVTLSCEQNLNHDAMYWYRQDPGQGLRLIYYSQIVNDFQKGDIAEGYSVSREKKESFPLTVTSAQKNPTAFYLCASRGYGGRDYEQYFGPGTRLTVT.

CDR3 bases: TGTGCCAGCAGTTTATGGCAGGATAATGGCTATGGCTACACCTTC. Protein sequence: CASSLWQDNGYGYTF. The rearrangement links TRBV28 to TRBJ1-2; D is uncertain. Trimming pared 0 bases from V and 4 bases from J, leaving 12 bases between. Germline V gene data show CDR1 as MDHEN and CDR2 as SYDVKM. The CDR3 is made up of 15 amino acids.

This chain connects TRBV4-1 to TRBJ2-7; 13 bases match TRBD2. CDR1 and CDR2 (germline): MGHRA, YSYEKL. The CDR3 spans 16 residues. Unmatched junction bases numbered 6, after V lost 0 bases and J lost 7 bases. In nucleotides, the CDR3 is TGCGCCAGCAGCCAAGATCCGGGACTAGCGGGGACGGAGCAGTACTTC. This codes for CASSQDPGLAGTEQYF.

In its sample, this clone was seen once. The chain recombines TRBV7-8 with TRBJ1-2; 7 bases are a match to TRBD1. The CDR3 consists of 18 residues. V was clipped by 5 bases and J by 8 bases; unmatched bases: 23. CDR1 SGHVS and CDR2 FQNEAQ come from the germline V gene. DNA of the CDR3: TGTGCCAGCAGCGTAAAAAACAAACTAGGGGACAGAAGGGAAGGCTACACCTTC. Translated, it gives CASSVKNKLGDRREGYTF.

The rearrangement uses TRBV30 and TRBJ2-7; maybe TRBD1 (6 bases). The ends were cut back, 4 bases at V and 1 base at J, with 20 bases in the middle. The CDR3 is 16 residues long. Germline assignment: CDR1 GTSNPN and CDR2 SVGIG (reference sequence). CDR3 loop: CAWTYQTLQGSYEQYF. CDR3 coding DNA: TGTGCCTGGACCTACCAAACCCTACAGGGATCCTACGAGCAGTACTTC.

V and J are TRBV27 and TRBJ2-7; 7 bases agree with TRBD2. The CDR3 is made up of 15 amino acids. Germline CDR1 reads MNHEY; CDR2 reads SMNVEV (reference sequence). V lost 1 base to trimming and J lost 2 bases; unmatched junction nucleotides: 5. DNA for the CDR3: TGTGCCAGCAGTTTATGGGCGGGAGATCCCTACGAGCAGTACTTC. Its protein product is CASSLWAGDPYEQYF.

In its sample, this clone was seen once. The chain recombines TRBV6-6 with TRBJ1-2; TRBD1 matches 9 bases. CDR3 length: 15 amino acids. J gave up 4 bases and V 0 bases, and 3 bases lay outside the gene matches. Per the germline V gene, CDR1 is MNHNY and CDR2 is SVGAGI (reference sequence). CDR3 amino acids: CASSYSWDRAYGYTF. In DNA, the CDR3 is TGTGCCAGCAGTTACTCCTGGGACAGGGCCTATGGCTACACCTTC.

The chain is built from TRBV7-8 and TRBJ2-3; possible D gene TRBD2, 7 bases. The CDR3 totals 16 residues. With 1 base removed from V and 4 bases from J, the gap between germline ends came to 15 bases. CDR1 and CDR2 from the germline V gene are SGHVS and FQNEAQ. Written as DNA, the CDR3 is TGTGCCAGCAGCTTAGTAGGGGGAGGGACCCCAGATACGCAGTATTTT. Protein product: CASSLVGGGTPDTQYF.

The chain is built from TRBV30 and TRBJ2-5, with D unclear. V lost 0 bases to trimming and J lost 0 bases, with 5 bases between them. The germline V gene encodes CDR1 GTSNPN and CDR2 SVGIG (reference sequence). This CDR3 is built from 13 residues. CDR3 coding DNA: TGTGCCTGGAGTGTTGGGTACCAAGAGACCCAGTACTTC. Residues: CAWSVGYQETQYF.

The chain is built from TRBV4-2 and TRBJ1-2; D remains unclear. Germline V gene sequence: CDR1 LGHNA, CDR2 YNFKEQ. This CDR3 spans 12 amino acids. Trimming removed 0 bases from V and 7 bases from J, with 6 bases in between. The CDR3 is CASSQESGGYTF. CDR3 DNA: TGTGCCAGCAGCCAAGAATCCGGTGGCTACACCTTC.

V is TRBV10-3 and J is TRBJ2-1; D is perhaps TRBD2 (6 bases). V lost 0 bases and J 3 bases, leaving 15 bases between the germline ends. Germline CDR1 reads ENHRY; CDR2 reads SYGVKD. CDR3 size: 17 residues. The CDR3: CAISESRLERDYNEQFF. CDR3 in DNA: TGTGCCATCAGTGAGTCCCGACTAGAGAGGGACTACAATGAGCAGTTCTTC.

The CDR3 nucleotides are TGCGCCAGCAGCTTAGTCAGCGGGGACCCAATAAATGAGCAGTTCTTC. Its translation: CASSLVSGDPINEQFF. This chain links TRBV5-1 with TRBJ2-1, with 7 bases aligning to TRBD2. J lost 7 bases, V lost 2 bases, and 12 bases had no gene match. The CDR3 totals 16 residues. Germline CDR1 reads SGHRS; CDR2 reads YFSETQ.

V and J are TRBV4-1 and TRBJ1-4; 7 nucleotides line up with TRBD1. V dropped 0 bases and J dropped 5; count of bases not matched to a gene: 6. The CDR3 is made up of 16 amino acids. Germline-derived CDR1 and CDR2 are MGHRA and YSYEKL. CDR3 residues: CASSQEGGRGNEKLFF. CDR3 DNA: TGCGCCAGCAGCCAAGAAGGGGGCAGGGGAAATGAAAAACTGTTTTTT.

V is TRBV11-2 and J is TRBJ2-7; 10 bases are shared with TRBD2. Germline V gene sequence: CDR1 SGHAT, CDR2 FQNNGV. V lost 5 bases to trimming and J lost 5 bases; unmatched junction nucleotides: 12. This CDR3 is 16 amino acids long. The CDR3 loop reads CASSQEGGTSVDEQYF. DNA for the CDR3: TGTGCCAGCAGCCAAGAAGGAGGGACTAGCGTCGACGAGCAGTACTTC.

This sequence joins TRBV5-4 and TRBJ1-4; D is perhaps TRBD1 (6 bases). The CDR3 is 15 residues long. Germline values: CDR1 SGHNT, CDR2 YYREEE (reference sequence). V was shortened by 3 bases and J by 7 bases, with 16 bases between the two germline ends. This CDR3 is CASSSYRDGGEKLFF. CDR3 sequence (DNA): TGTGCCAGCAGCTCATACAGGGATGGAGGTGAAAAACTGTTTTTT. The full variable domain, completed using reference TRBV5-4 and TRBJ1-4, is ETGVTQSPTHLIKTRGQQVTLRCSSQSGHNTVSWYQQALGQGPQFIFQYYREEENGRGNFPPRFSGLQFPNYSSELNVNALELDDSALYLCASSSYRDGGEKLFFGSGTQLSVL.

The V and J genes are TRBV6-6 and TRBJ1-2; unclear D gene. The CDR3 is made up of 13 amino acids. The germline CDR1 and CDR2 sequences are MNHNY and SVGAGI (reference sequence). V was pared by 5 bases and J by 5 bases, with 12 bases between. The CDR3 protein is CASSPRTDYGYTF. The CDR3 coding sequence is TGTGCCAGCAGTCCCCGGACGGATTATGGCTACACCTTC.

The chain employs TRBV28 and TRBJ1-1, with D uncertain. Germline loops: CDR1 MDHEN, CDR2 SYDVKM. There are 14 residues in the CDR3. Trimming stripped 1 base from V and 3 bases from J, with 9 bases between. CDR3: CASSLFGSYTEAFF. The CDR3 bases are TGTGCCAGCAGTTTATTCGGGTCTTACACTGAAGCTTTCTTT.